This TCR beta chain was identified in a study of shared clonotypes between healthy human individuals. The protocol was immunoSEQ multiplex PCR, while the TCRdb copy is restricted to in-frame clones and leaves out a portion. Counted here are around 1,900,000 clones, roughly 95% occurring once; the ten biggest clones make up over 1.5%. A word on this clone: This same CDR3 is encoded by further DNA sequences in the sample.

CDR1 SGHVS and CDR2 FQNEAQ come from the germline V gene. The CDR3 is made up of 14 amino acids. V lost 6 bases and J lost 3, with 12 bases in between. CD45RO negativity and positive selection for CCR7 defined naive CD8 cells, a population that excluded terminally differentiated effector memory CD45RA+ cells. Source material: naive CD8+ T cells from PBMCs. This TCR came from a man between 18 and 35 years old in good health. Some clones in this sample may be carry-over from other donors' samples. V gene TRBV7-8 combines with J gene TRBJ1-5, with a possible D match to TRBD1 (6 bases). This CDR3 reads CASSLGQSNQPQHF. The CDR3 coding sequence is TGTGCCAGCAGTCTAGGACAGTCCAATCAGCCCCAGCATTTT.